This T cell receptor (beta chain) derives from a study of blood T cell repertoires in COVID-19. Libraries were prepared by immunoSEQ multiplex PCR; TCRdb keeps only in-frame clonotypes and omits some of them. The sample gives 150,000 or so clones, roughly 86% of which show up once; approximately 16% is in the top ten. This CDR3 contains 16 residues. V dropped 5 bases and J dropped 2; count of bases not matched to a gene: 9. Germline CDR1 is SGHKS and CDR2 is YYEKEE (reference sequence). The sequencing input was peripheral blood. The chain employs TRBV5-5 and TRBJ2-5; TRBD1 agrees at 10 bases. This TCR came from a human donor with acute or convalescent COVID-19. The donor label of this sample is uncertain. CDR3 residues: CASSFDGTGAQETQYF. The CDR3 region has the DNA TGTGCCAGCAGTTTCGACGGGACAGGGGCTCAAGAGACCCAGTACTTC. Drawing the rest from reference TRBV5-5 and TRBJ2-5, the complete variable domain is DAGVTQSPTHLIKTRGQQVTLRCSPISGHKSVSWYQQVLGQGPQFIFQYYEKEERGRGNFPDRFSARQFPNYSSELNVNALLLGDSALYLCASSFDGTGAQETQYFGPGTRLLVL.